A single sample gave rise to the 32 T cell receptor beta chains below, sequenced in a study of T cell repertoires and Cas9 in healthy adults listed by TCRdb under 2018. Library construction relied on the immunoSEQ multiplex PCR assay. What TCRdb holds here is the immuneACCESS table cut down to in-frame rearrangements. Part of the clones is not present; checked against another copy, under half of the missing clones reflect an unresolved V gene, and the others are unexplained. The sample data list some 14,000 clones, and about 89% of these were observed just once. The top ten clones comprise more than 2% of the sample. The specimen was Tregs (CD4+, CD25+, CD127-, CD137-, CD154-) from PBMCs; culture status not recorded. Receptors were obtained from a human donor in good health.

This chain links TRBV6-1 with TRBJ1-5, with TRBD1 identical over 7 bases. The J segment lost 2 bases and the V segment lost 6 bases, leaving 4 bases of the junction unmatched. This CDR3 has 14 amino acids. The germline CDR1 and CDR2 sequences are MNHNS and SASEGT. This CDR3 is CASRPGQGNQPQHF. The CDR3 nucleotides read TGTGCCAGCAGACCCGGACAGGGCAATCAGCCCCAGCATTTT.

V and J are TRBV6-5 and TRBJ1-2, with 7 bases aligning to TRBD1. Germline V gives CDR1 MNHEY, CDR2 SVGAGI. There are 15 residues in the CDR3. The trim removed 7 bases at V and 0 bases at J, leaving 8 bases unmatched. The CDR3 DNA reads as TGTGCCAGCACGAGGGGGCGCGTCTCTAACTATGGCTACACCTTC. This translates into CASTRGRVSNYGYTF.

A single count supports this clone. J is TRBJ1-1 and V is TRBV6-6; TRBD1 is a possible D gene (5 bases). V lost 4 bases, J lost 4 bases, and 10 bases lay in between. This CDR3 spans 13 amino acids. Germline V gives CDR1 MNHNY, CDR2 SVGAGI (reference sequence). For the CDR3, the DNA is TGTGCCAGCAGTTCCCAGGGAAGCACTGAAGCTTTCTTT. It codes for CASSSQGSTEAFF.

The chain joins TRBV11-2 to TRBJ2-1, with 10 bases that match TRBD2. With V trimmed by 5 bases and J by 7 bases, 5 bases remained unmatched. This CDR3 region has 14 residues. Germline loops: CDR1 SGHAT, CDR2 FQNNGV. The CDR3 here is CASSTRLAGNEQFF. The CDR3 nucleotides are TGTGCCAGCAGCACCCGACTAGCGGGTAATGAGCAGTTCTTC.

CDR3: CASSYSITGNTEAFF. The CDR3 region has the DNA TGTGCCAGCAGTTACTCGATAACGGGAAACACTGAAGCTTTCTTT. This rearrangement joins TRBV6-5 to TRBJ1-1, with D uncertain. The CDR3 sequence is 15 residues long. CDR1 is MNHEY, CDR2 SVGAGI, per germline. V gave up 0 bases and J gave up 2 bases, with 10 bases separating them.

This clone was seen a few times. V is TRBV5-1 and J is TRBJ1-3; unclear D gene. CDR3 size: 14 residues. In germline, CDR1 is SGHRS, CDR2 YFSETQ. V was pared by 4 bases and J by 2 bases, with 10 bases between. CDR3 sequence (DNA): TGCGCCAGCAGCCCCCAGGTCACTGGAAACACCATATATTTT. Its translation: CASSPQVTGNTIYF.

This chain connects TRBV7-8 to TRBJ1-1, with a possible D match to TRBD1 (5 bases). Germline-derived CDR1 and CDR2 are SGHVS and FQNEAQ. V shed 5 bases and J shed 8 bases, with 18 bases lying between them. CDR3 length equals 14 residues. This chain's CDR3 is CASSETDLGDEAFF. CDR3 in DNA: TGTGCCAGCAGCGAGACAGACCTTGGAGACGAAGCTTTCTTT.

The chain links TRBV5-6 to TRBJ2-3; a possible D gene is TRBD1 (7 bases). CDR1 and CDR2 (germline): SGHDT, YYEEEE. The CDR3 covers 15 residues. V shed 6 bases and J shed 2 bases, with 16 bases lying between them. The CDR3 coding sequence is TGTGCCAGCACCTATAGGAGGGGGCACACAGATACGCAGTATTTT. Translating gives CASTYRRGHTDTQYF.

This clone was picked up a small number of times. The rearrangement joins TRBV11-3 to TRBJ2-2; D is uncertain. The germline V gene encodes CDR1 SGHNT and CDR2 YENEEA. There are 12 residues in the CDR3. Trimming pared 5 bases from V and 2 bases from J, leaving 3 bases between. CDR3 residues: CASSQNTGELFF. The CDR3 DNA reads as TGTGCCAGCAGCCAAAACACCGGGGAGCTGTTTTTT.

The chain joins TRBV10-3 to TRBJ2-7; D remains ambiguous. V was shortened by 2 bases and J by 0 bases, with 8 bases between the two germline ends. There are 14 residues in the CDR3. CDR1 and CDR2 from the germline V gene are ENHRY and SYGVKD. The CDR3 spells CAISERATSYEQYF. The CDR3 DNA is TGTGCCATCAGTGAGAGGGCTACCTCCTACGAGCAGTACTTC.

The chain combines TRBV9 with TRBJ2-5; TRBD1 matches at 7 bases. Germline V gene data show CDR1 as SGDLS and CDR2 as YYNGEE. Trimming cost V 4 bases and J 0 bases; bases outside gene matches: 9. This CDR3 is built from 16 residues. CDR3 residues: CASSPTDRSYQETQYF. The DNA of the CDR3 is TGTGCCAGCAGCCCCACGGACAGGTCTTACCAAGAGACCCAGTACTTC.

The chain combines TRBV6-1 with TRBJ2-2, with D perhaps matching TRBD1 (6 bases). Germline CDR1 MNHNS, CDR2 SASEGT. This CDR3 contains 15 residues. V lost 7 bases, J lost 3 bases, and 15 bases lay in between. DNA of the CDR3: TGTGCCAGCAAACCGACAGGACGATACACCGGGGAGCTGTTTTTT. Translating it yields CASKPTGRYTGELFF.

The V and J genes are TRBV6-6 and TRBJ1-1; D is possibly TRBD1 (5 bases). Trimming pared 4 bases from V and 1 base from J, leaving 7 bases between. The CDR3 consists of 13 residues. The germline V gene has CDR1 MNHNY and CDR2 SVGAGI (reference sequence). CDR3 coding DNA: TGTGCCAGCAGTTGGGGACCGAACACTGAAGCTTTCTTT. Protein sequence: CASSWGPNTEAFF.

The chain recombines TRBV6-1 with TRBJ1-2; tentative D call: TRBD1 (5 bases). Germline-derived CDR1 and CDR2 are MNHNS and SASEGT. Trimming removed 8 bases from V and 4 bases from J, with 17 bases in between. The CDR3 runs to 14 residues. The CDR3 bases are TGTGCCAGCCGGCTGAACCGGGACGCCTATGGCTACACCTTC. Protein product: CASRLNRDAYGYTF.

This sequence joins TRBV4-2 and TRBJ1-5; D remains unclear. CDR3 length: 12 residues. Germline CDR1 reads LGHNA; CDR2 reads YNFKEQ. The V end was cut by 4 bases, the J end by 4 bases, with 5 bases between. The DNA of the CDR3 is TGTGCCAGCAGCCGTGTGAATCAGCCCCAGCATTTT. It yields the protein CASSRVNQPQHF.

The chain couples TRBV19 to TRBJ1-2, with D possibly being TRBD1 (5 bases). This CDR3 region has 13 residues. The germline V and J ends were trimmed by 11 bases and 7 bases, with 20 bases remaining between them. The V gene's germline CDR1 is LNHDA and CDR2 SQIVND (reference sequence). Here the CDR3 reads CAAAPQGSGGYTF. In DNA, the CDR3 is TGTGCCGCCGCCCCCCAGGGATCGGGTGGCTACACCTTC.

This chain connects TRBV9 to TRBJ1-3; D might be TRBD1 (6 bases). V lost 3 bases and J 5 bases, leaving 18 bases between the germline ends. This CDR3 is 16 amino acids long. Looked up from germline, CDR1 is SGDLS and CDR2 is YYNGEE. CDR3 nucleotide sequence: TGTGCCAGCAGCGGGGCTAACAGGGAAGGGAGAAACACCATATATTTT. This encodes CASSGANREGRNTIYF.

The rearrangement links TRBV6-5 to TRBJ2-7; D may be TRBD1 or TRBD2 (6 bases each). V was cut by 4 bases and J by 5 bases, with 18 bases left in between. Per germline, CDR1 MNHEY and CDR2 SVGAGI. The CDR3 is 15 amino acids. The CDR3 spells CASSSLKGGPNEQYF. The CDR3 DNA follows: TGTGCCAGCAGTTCCCTAAAGGGGGGACCTAACGAGCAGTACTTC.

This chain's CDR3 is CASRGLAGGWETQYF. In DNA form, the CDR3 reads TGTGCCAGCAGAGGACTAGCGGGGGGGTGGGAGACCCAGTACTTC. The chain uses TRBV2 and TRBJ2-5; 15 bases line up with TRBD2. This CDR3 comprises 15 residues. V was pared by 6 bases and J by 5 bases, with 4 bases of the junction left unmatched. Germline V gene lookup returns CDR1 SNHLY and CDR2 FYNNEI.

V and J are TRBV7-2 and TRBJ2-1, with 8 bases that match TRBD1. The CDR3 is made up of 14 amino acids. CDR1 is SGHTA and CDR2 is FQGNSA in the germline V gene. Trimming removed 1 base from V and 10 bases from J; junction bases left unmatched: 6. This chain's CDR3 is CASSLGTGSLEQFF. The CDR3 bases are TGTGCCAGCAGCTTAGGGACAGGGTCGTTGGAGCAGTTCTTC.

Of note for this clone: Sequence at one end of the junction differs from germline and may be a read error. The V call is TRBV7-9, the J call TRBJ1-2; TRBD1 might be the D (5 bases). The length of the CDR3 is 14 residues. Germline CDR1 is SEHNR and CDR2 is FQNEAQ (reference sequence). DNA for the CDR3: TGTGCCAGCAGCTCCCAGACAGTTTTAGATGGCCACACCTTC. It is translated as CASSSQTVLDGHTF.

The chain carries TRBV4-2 and TRBJ1-1, with D possibly TRBD1 on 6 matching bases. V lost 1 base and J lost 4, with 16 bases in between. This CDR3 contains 16 residues. The V gene's germline CDR1 is LGHNA and CDR2 YNFKEQ. The DNA for the CDR3 is TGTGCCAGCAGCCAAGGGTCTCAGGGGCAGGGCACTGAAGCTTTCTTT. It is translated as CASSQGSQGQGTEAFF.

V gene TRBV10-3 combines with J gene TRBJ2-5, with D possibly being TRBD1 (6 bases). The CDR3 has 14 amino acids. Germline V gene lookup returns CDR1 ENHRY and CDR2 SYGVKD. With 3 bases removed from V and 1 base from J, the gap between germline ends came to 9 bases. As DNA, the CDR3 is TGTGCCATCAGTGACGGACAGTCCCAAGAGACCCAGTACTTC. As protein: CAISDGQSQETQYF.

J is TRBJ2-2 and V is TRBV18; TRBD1 aligns across 8 bases. Germline-derived CDR1 and CDR2 are KGHSH and LQKENI. This CDR3 comprises 16 residues. V lost 3 bases to trimming and J lost 1 base; unmatched junction nucleotides: 4. The CDR3 loop reads CASSPRQGRNTGELFF. CDR3 coding DNA: TGTGCCAGCTCACCCCGACAGGGGCGGAACACCGGGGAGCTGTTTTTT.

The V and J genes are TRBV11-2 and TRBJ2-7; the match to TRBD2 covers 8 bases. CDR3 length equals 15 residues. Per germline, CDR1 SGHAT and CDR2 FQNNGV. V trimming: 2 bases; J trimming: 2 bases; junction bases outside the gene matches: 5. Here the CDR3 DNA reads TGTGCCAGCAGCTTAACCGGGACTAGGGCCTACGAGCAGTACTTC. Encoded protein: CASSLTGTRAYEQYF.

V is TRBV28 and J is TRBJ2-1; the match to TRBD1 covers 8 bases. Germline V CDR1 and CDR2: MDHEN, SYDVKM. This CDR3 contains 15 residues. Trimming removed 11 bases from V and 3 bases from J; junction bases left unmatched: 12. The CDR3 coding sequence is TGTGCCGCCGGGCTGGAACAGGGGGGCTACAATGAGCAGTTCTTC. It encodes CAAGLEQGGYNEQFF.

Written as DNA, the CDR3 is TGTGCCAGCAGTTCCGCTTACGAGCAGTACTTC. Its protein is CASSSAYEQYF. This chain links TRBV28 with TRBJ2-7; D gene uncertain. This CDR3 contains 11 residues. The V and J ends lost 4 bases and 4 bases respectively, with 5 bases between them. The germline V gene has CDR1 MDHEN and CDR2 SYDVKM.

This rearrangement joins TRBV9 to TRBJ2-1; D might be TRBD2 (7 bases). This CDR3 comprises 16 residues. Germline CDR1 and CDR2: SGDLS and YYNGEE. Deletions cut 4 bases from V and 1 base from J, with 15 bases between. CDR3 sequence reads: CASSSRGGASYNEQFF. Here the CDR3 DNA reads TGTGCCAGCAGCTCCAGAGGGGGGGCTTCCTACAATGAGCAGTTCTTC.

This sequence joins TRBV6-1 and TRBJ2-3, with TRBD1 identical over 7 bases. The J segment lost 2 bases and the V segment lost 10 bases, leaving 6 bases of the junction unmatched. Germline assignment: CDR1 MNHNS and CDR2 SASEGT. The CDR3 is made up of 13 amino acids. As DNA, the CDR3 is TGTGCCACGACAGGGACCAACACAGATACGCAGTATTTT. Its translation: CATTGTNTDTQYF.

The chain recombines TRBV7-2 with TRBJ2-5; TRBD1 agrees at 8 bases. J lost 3 bases, V lost 5 bases, and 5 bases had no gene match. CDR3 size: 14 residues. The germline gives CDR1 SGHTA, CDR2 FQGNSA. DNA for the CDR3: TGTGCCAGCAGCCCGGGACAGGTGAAAGAGACCCAGTACTTC. The encoded protein is CASSPGQVKETQYF.

The chain combines TRBV5-4 with TRBJ2-3; D may match TRBD1 or TRBD2 (5 bases each). The germline V gene has CDR1 SGHNT and CDR2 YYREEE (reference sequence). This CDR3 comprises 16 residues. Trimming stripped 1 base from V and 1 base from J, with 13 bases between. The CDR3 reads CASSLWTGPRTDTQYF. DNA for the CDR3: TGTGCCAGCAGCTTGTGGACGGGACCGCGCACAGATACGCAGTATTTT.

The chain carries TRBV7-8 and TRBJ2-5, with TRBD1 matching over 8 bases. V was clipped by 4 bases and J by 5 bases; unmatched bases: 9. Germline V gene sequence: CDR1 SGHVS, CDR2 FQNEAQ. The CDR3 has 15 amino acids. Here the CDR3 DNA reads TGTGCCAGCAGCTCCTGGACAGGGTCAGGGGAGACCCAGTACTTC. It specifies CASSSWTGSGETQYF.